The source of this T cell receptor (beta chain) is a study of cytomegalovirus exposure and HLA in healthy donors. General observations from the study: Most of the CMV-associated TCR beta chains (in a later analysis) appeared to be HLA-restricted. A list of more than 150 TCR beta chains associated with cytomegalovirus was given. In an earlier analysis, in around 590 donors, most V segments appeared productive either ~87% or ~30% of the time. Among the most significant clusters, several appeared linked to common viral pathogens in a later analysis.

The CDR3 covers 15 residues. Germline lookup yields CDR1 MNHEY and CDR2 SVGAGI. Trimming took off 0 bases at V and 1 base at J, with 7 bases between the two ends. To note about this clone: Its matching antigen is unknown. Different DNA sequences within this sample yield the same CDR3.

This PCR relied on a set of 60 Vbeta primers and 13 Jbeta primers. TCRdb's table, derived via immunoSEQ multiplex PCR, lists solely in-frame clones and lacks some. The data contain nearly 110,000 clones, roughly 80% of them singletons. The TCR comes from a man under 40 in good health and CMV-seropositive. Specimen: PBMCs. The chain has TRBV6-5 and TRBJ1-5; D is undetermined. The CDR3 spells CASSYSSGSNQPQHF. For the CDR3, the DNA is TGTGCCAGCAGTTACTCGAGCGGAAGCAATCAGCCCCAGCATTTT.